One sample yielded the 27 T cell receptor beta chains listed below, sequenced in a study. TCRdb re-analysed the 5' RACE reads in MiXCR, keeping a single row per CDR3 protein. Of around 8,000 distinct CDR3 sequences listed, approximately 35% are singletons. Material for sequencing was tumor-infiltrating memory CD4+ T cells sorted from the breast tumor. Subset of the sample: memory CD4+ T cells, CD4+CD45RO+CD25-. The source is a female donor with breast cancer.

V gene TRBV6-1 combines with J gene TRBJ2-3; 7 positions match TRBD2. Germline lookup yields CDR1 MNHNS and CDR2 SASEGT. This CDR3 is built from 18 residues. J gave up 4 bases and V 4 bases, and 17 bases lay outside the gene matches. The CDR3 sequence is CASSGTSAVALPPDTQYF. CDR3 bases: TGTGCCAGCAGTGGCACTAGCGCAGTCGCCTTGCCGCCAGATACGCAGTATTTT.

This clonotype showed up many times. The chain employs TRBV20-1 and TRBJ1-6, with D hard to call. V lost 4 bases and J lost 15, with 4 bases in between. Germline values: CDR1 DFQATT, CDR2 SNEGSKA (reference sequence). There are 8 residues in the CDR3. CDR3 sequence reads: CSAMDLHF. In nucleotides, the CDR3 is TGCAGTGCTATGGACCTCCACTTT.

This clonotype is medium-sized by share. V gene TRBV7-2 combines with J gene TRBJ2-4; 13 bases agree with TRBD2. Germline V gives CDR1 SGHTA, CDR2 FQGNSA. This CDR3 has 20 amino acids. With 5 bases clipped from V and 2 bases from J, the junction kept 15 bases outside the gene matches. The CDR3 loop reads CASSPARTSGRRSSKNIQYF. For the CDR3, the DNA is TGTGCCAGCAGCCCAGCCCGGACTAGCGGGAGAAGGTCGTCCAAAAACATTCAGTACTTC.

The CDR3 nucleotides are TGTGCCAGCAGTCCCAAGACACCTTACGGCGAGCAGTACTTC. Translated, it gives CASSPKTPYGEQYF. The V gene is TRBV6-5, the J gene TRBJ2-7; no definite D call. The ends were cut back, 5 bases at V and 6 bases at J, with 17 bases in the middle. Germline V lookup: CDR1 MNHEY, CDR2 SVGAGI. The CDR3 extends over 14 amino acids.

A single count supports this clonotype. This chain links TRBV24-1 with TRBJ2-1; TRBD2 matches 11 bases. Germline assignment: CDR1 KGHDR and CDR2 SFDVKD. J was trimmed by 10 bases and V by 3 bases; bases with no gene match: 13. The CDR3 is made up of 17 amino acids. This CDR3 is CATSDPITSGRVYEQFF. The CDR3 DNA is TGTGCCACCAGTGATCCGATTACTAGCGGGAGAGTCTACGAGCAGTTCTTC.

V is TRBV7-9 and J is TRBJ2-7; D is possibly TRBD1 or TRBD2 (6 bases each). Germline CDR1 and CDR2: SEHNR and FQNEAQ (reference sequence). This CDR3 has 16 amino acids. Deletions cut 5 bases from V and 3 bases from J, with 20 bases between. The CDR3 DNA is TGTGCCAGCAGCCACCCGGAGGGGGACCACCGCTACGAGCAGTACTTC. This sequence encodes CASSHPEGDHRYEQYF.

The chain is built from TRBV5-1 and TRBJ2-5; D possibly matches TRBD1 or TRBD2 (6 bases each). CDR1 is SGHRS, CDR2 YFSETQ, per germline. The CDR3 contains 15 residues. Trimming removed 5 bases from V and 7 bases from J, with 21 bases in between. The CDR3 reads CASRGGTPRERTQYF. In nucleotides, the CDR3 is TGCGCCAGCAGGGGCGGGACACCCCGTGAAAGGACCCAGTACTTC.

About this clonotype: This may be a read error: a much more frequent sequence differs by one nucleotide. The rearrangement links TRBV5-5 to TRBJ1-1, with no clear D. CDR1 and CDR2 (germline): SGHKS, YYEKEE (reference sequence). This CDR3 spans 14 amino acids. The CDR3: CANSLQAGSREAFF. CDR3 nucleotides: TGTGCCAACAGCTTGCAGGCCGGTTCAAGGGAAGCTTTCTTT.

The chain joins TRBV4-1 to TRBJ2-7, with 7 nucleotides matching TRBD1. This CDR3 comprises 16 residues. Germline CDR1 reads MGHRA; CDR2 reads YSYEKL. J was trimmed by 0 bases and V by 4 bases; bases with no gene match: 9. The CDR3 protein is CASSPGGVGVSYEQYF. CDR3 bases: TGCGCCAGCAGCCCAGGGGGAGTTGGAGTCTCCTACGAGCAGTACTTC.

This rearrangement joins TRBV7-2 to TRBJ1-2; 8 bases match TRBD1. V gave up 4 bases and J gave up 5 bases; unmatched junction bases: 3. The CDR3 length is 13 residues. The germline V gene encodes CDR1 SGHTA and CDR2 FQGNSA. The CDR3: CASSYDRGYGYTF. The CDR3 DNA reads TGTGCCAGCAGCTACGACAGGGGATATGGCTACACCTTC.

This clonotype is judged medium-sized (0.01 to 0.1%). V gene TRBV5-5 combines with J gene TRBJ1-1; D perhaps matches TRBD1 (5 bases). Trimming left V 3 bases short and J 3 bases short, with 12 bases between. The germline gives CDR1 SGHKS, CDR2 YYEKEE (reference sequence). CDR3 length: 14 residues. CDR3 nucleotide sequence: TGTGCCAGCAGCTCGGAGGGACCCCACACTGAAGCTTTCTTT. Protein sequence: CASSSEGPHTEAFF.

This clonotype counts as medium-sized (0.01 to 0.1%). The V gene is TRBV7-2, the J gene TRBJ2-1; no clear D. This CDR3 region has 13 residues. Germline V gene data show CDR1 as SGHTA and CDR2 as FQGNSA. Deletions cut 4 bases from V and 8 bases from J, with 12 bases between. CDR3 amino acids: CASSSLPRYEQFF. CDR3 nucleotide sequence: TGTGCCAGCAGCTCCCTCCCTAGATATGAGCAGTTCTTC.

This clonotype appeared a few times. This may come from a read error, since a much larger clone is one base off. The chain joins TRBV28 to TRBJ1-5, with TRBD1 as a possible D gene (6 bases). CDR3 length equals 15 residues. The germline CDR1 and CDR2 sequences are MDHEN and SYDVKM. CDR3: CAGSSGVQGNQPQHF. In DNA form, the CDR3 reads TGTGCCGGCAGTTCAGGGGTGCAGGGCAATCAGCCCCAGCATTTT.

V is TRBV6-6 and J is TRBJ2-1; TRBD2 agrees at 12 bases. CDR3 length equals 17 residues. The V segment lost 6 bases and the J segment 1 base; nucleotides outside the gene matches: 7. The germline V gene encodes CDR1 MNHNY and CDR2 SVGAGI (reference sequence). The CDR3 region is CASSPSGRARSYNEQFF. The CDR3 nucleotides read TGTGCCAGCAGCCCTAGCGGGAGGGCCAGGTCCTACAATGAGCAGTTCTTC.

The chain links TRBV4-1 to TRBJ1-4, with unresolved D. CDR3 length: 15 amino acids. Germline CDR1 reads MGHRA; CDR2 reads YSYEKL. V lost 4 bases to trimming and J lost 8 bases, with 17 bases between them. This chain's CDR3 is CASSLRTGPGEKLFF. For the CDR3, the DNA is TGCGCCAGCAGCCTTCGGACGGGCCCCGGCGAAAAACTGTTTTTT.

This clonotype was detected ten times or more. The rearrangement uses TRBV11-3 and TRBJ1-1; 7 nucleotides align to TRBD1. Trimming removed 1 base from V and 7 bases from J; junction bases left unmatched: 3. CDR3 length equals 13 residues. CDR1 SGHNT and CDR2 YENEEA come from the germline V gene. This chain's CDR3 is CASSLARDSEAFF. Written as DNA, the CDR3 is TGTGCCAGCAGCTTAGCGCGGGACAGTGAAGCTTTCTTT. The variable domain in full, with the rest retrieved from reference TRBV11-3 and TRBJ1-1, is EAGVVQSPRYKIIEKKQPVAFWCNPISGHNTLYWYLQNLGQGPELLIRYENEEAVDDSQLPKDRFSAERLKGVDSTLKIQPAELGDSAVYLCASSLARDSEAFFGQGTRLTVV.

In this sample, this clonotype is large. This chain connects TRBV20-1 to TRBJ1-2; the match to TRBD1 covers 9 bases. V gave up 4 bases and J gave up 7 bases; unmatched junction bases: 7. The CDR3 length is 13 residues. CDR1 DFQATT and CDR2 SNEGSKA come from the germline V gene (reference sequence). Here the CDR3 DNA reads TGCAGTGCTAAGACAGGGGGAAGTGGTGGCTACACCTTC. It translates to CSAKTGGSGGYTF.

The chain joins TRBV6-1 to TRBJ2-3, with D maybe TRBD2 (6 bases). The CDR3 totals 15 residues. With 4 bases removed from V and 1 base from J, the gap between germline ends came to 12 bases. Germline loops: CDR1 MNHNS, CDR2 SASEGT. The CDR3 DNA follows: TGTGCCAGCAGTGTCTGGCGGGAAGGCACAGATACGCAGTATTTT. This encodes CASSVWREGTDTQYF.

This clonotype is deemed medium-sized. The chain joins TRBV11-3 to TRBJ1-2; the D gene is possibly TRBD1 (6 bases). This CDR3 has 15 residues. Trimming stripped 5 bases from V and 2 bases from J, with 15 bases between. The germline CDR1 and CDR2 sequences are SGHNT and YENEEA. CDR3 coding DNA: TGTGCCAGCAGCGCACCAACGACAGGAAACTATGGCTACACCTTC. Its protein is CASSAPTTGNYGYTF.

On this clonotype itself: A much more abundant neighbour one base away suggests this may be a read error. This sequence joins TRBV6-2 or TRBV6-3 and TRBJ2-3, with D unclear. Per the germline V gene, CDR1 is MNHEY and CDR2 is SVGEGT. CDR3 length: 13 residues. The V end lost 8 bases, the J end lost 2 bases, and 11 bases lay between the germline ends. Written as DNA, the CDR3 is TGTGCCAGCCGTAAACCTTACACAGATACGCAGTATTTT. Translated, it gives CASRKPYTDTQYF.

A remark on this clonotype: At one of its ends the junction is not consistent with the germline gene, which may arise from a read error. The V gene is TRBV9, the J gene TRBJ2-3; no clear D gene. CDR3 length: 15 amino acids. CDR1 is SGDLS, CDR2 YYNGEE, per germline. CDR3 residues: CASSPTRGSTDAQYF. In nucleotides, the CDR3 is TGTGCCAGCAGCCCAACCAGAGGTAGCACAGATGCGCAGTATTTT.

By proportion, this clonotype is medium-sized. The J gene is TRBJ2-3, the V gene TRBV20-1; D remains unclear. The CDR3 sequence is 11 residues long. Per the germline V gene, CDR1 is DFQATT and CDR2 is SNEGSKA (reference sequence). The ends were cut back, 0 bases at V and 4 bases at J, with 2 bases in the middle. CDR3 sequence (DNA): TGCAGTGCTAGAGAAGCAGATACGCAGTATTTT. It yields the protein CSAREADTQYF.

This clonotype was observed many times. The rearrangement uses TRBV7-2 and TRBJ1-2, with a tentative D call TRBD1 (5 bases). CDR1 SGHTA and CDR2 FQGNSA come from the germline V gene. The CDR3 is 14 amino acids. The V end lost 5 bases, the J end lost 2 bases, and 12 bases lay between the germline ends. The CDR3 loop is CASSEIWGNYGYTF. Here the CDR3 DNA reads TGTGCCAGCAGCGAGATCTGGGGGAACTATGGCTACACCTTC.

This clonotype is categorized as medium-sized. The CDR3 is CASSFSGQGAHEQYF. CDR3 nucleotides: TGTGCCAGCAGCTTCTCCGGACAGGGGGCTCACGAGCAGTACTTC. The chain carries TRBV11-2 and TRBJ2-7; 11 positions match TRBD1. CDR3 length equals 15 residues. Germline assignment: CDR1 SGHAT and CDR2 FQNNGV. The J segment lost 5 bases and the V segment lost 3 bases, leaving 6 bases of the junction unmatched. Complete variable domain (other parts from reference TRBV11-2 and TRBJ2-7): EAGVAQSPRYKIIEKRQSVAFWCNPISGHATLYWYQQILGQGPKLLIQFQNNGVVDDSQLPKDRFSAERLKGVDSTLKIQPAKLEDSAVYLCASSFSGQGAHEQYFGPGTRLTVT.

This clonotype was picked up many times. The chain couples TRBV7-9 to TRBJ1-2; D remains unclear. The CDR3 loop spans 13 amino acids. Germline V gene data show CDR1 as SEHNR and CDR2 as FQNEAQ (reference sequence). V lost 7 bases to trimming and J lost 8 bases, with 17 bases between them. The CDR3 DNA is TGTGCCAGCACCCCGTTTGAGGTCTCCGGCTACACCTTC. Its translation is CASTPFEVSGYTF.

At least ten counts were recorded for this clonotype. The chain carries TRBV5-1 and TRBJ2-2; the match to TRBD1 covers 10 bases. The germline V gene encodes CDR1 SGHRS and CDR2 YFSETQ. The length of the CDR3 is 16 residues. The J segment lost 1 base and the V segment lost 7 bases, leaving 7 bases of the junction unmatched. CDR3: CASREGTGVNTGELFF. The DNA of the CDR3 is TGCGCCAGCCGCGAGGGGACAGGGGTGAACACCGGGGAGCTGTTTTTT. The complete variable domain, with remaining parts taken from reference TRBV5-1 and TRBJ2-2, reads KAGVTQTPRYLIKTRGQQVTLSCSPISGHRSVSWYQQTPGQGLQFLFEYFSETQRNKGNFPGRFSGRQFSNSRSEMNVSTLELGDSALYLCASREGTGVNTGELFFGEGSRLTVL.

By frequency in the sample, this clonotype is large. V usage is TRBV6-1 and J usage is TRBJ1-1; a weak D match, TRBD1 (5 bases). The CDR3 has 14 residues. The V end was cut by 4 bases, the J end by 0 bases, with 9 bases between. Germline CDR1 MNHNS, CDR2 SASEGT. The CDR3 nucleotides are TGTGCCAGCAGTGTGGGACTGTTGAACACTGAAGCTTTCTTT. Translation gives CASSVGLLNTEAFF.